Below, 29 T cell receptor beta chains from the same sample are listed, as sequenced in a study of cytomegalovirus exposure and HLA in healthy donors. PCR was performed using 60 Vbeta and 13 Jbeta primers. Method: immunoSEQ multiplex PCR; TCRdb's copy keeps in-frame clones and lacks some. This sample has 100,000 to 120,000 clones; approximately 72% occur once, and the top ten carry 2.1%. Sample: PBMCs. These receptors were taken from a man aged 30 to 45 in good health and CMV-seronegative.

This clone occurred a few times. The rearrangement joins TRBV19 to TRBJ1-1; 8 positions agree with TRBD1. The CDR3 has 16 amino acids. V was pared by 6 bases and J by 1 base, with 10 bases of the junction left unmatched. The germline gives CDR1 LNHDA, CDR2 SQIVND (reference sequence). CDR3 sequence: CASRRDRGSTNTEAFF. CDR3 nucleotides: TGTGCCAGTAGGCGAGACAGGGGATCAACGAACACTGAAGCTTTCTTT.

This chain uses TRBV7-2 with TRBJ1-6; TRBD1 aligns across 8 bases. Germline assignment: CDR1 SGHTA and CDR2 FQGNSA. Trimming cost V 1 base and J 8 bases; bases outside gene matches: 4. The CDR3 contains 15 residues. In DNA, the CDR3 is TGTGCCAGCAGCTTAGAAGGACAGGGCTATTCACCCCTCCACTTT. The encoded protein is CASSLEGQGYSPLHF.

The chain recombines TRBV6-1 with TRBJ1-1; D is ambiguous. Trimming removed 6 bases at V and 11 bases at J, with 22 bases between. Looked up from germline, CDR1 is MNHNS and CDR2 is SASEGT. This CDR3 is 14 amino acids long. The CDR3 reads CASREPGLPWAAFF. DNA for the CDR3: TGTGCCAGCAGAGAACCCGGACTCCCATGGGCGGCTTTCTTT.

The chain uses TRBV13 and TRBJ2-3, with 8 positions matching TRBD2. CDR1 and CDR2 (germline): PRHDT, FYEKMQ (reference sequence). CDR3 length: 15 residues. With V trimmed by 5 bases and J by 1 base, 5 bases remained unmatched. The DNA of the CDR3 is TGTGCCAGCAGCCATAGCGGGACTGGCACAGATACGCAGTATTTT. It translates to CASSHSGTGTDTQYF.

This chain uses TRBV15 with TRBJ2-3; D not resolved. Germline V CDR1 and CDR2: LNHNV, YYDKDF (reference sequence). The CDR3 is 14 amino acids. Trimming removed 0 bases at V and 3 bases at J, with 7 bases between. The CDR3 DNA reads TGTGCCACCAGCAGAGATTTCGGGACAGATACGCAGTATTTT. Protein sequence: CATSRDFGTDTQYF.

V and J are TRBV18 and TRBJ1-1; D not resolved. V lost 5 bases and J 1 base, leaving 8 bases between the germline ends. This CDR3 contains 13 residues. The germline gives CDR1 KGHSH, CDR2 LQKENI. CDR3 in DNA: TGTGCCAGCTCAGTGGAGCGGAACACTGAAGCTTTCTTT. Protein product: CASSVERNTEAFF.

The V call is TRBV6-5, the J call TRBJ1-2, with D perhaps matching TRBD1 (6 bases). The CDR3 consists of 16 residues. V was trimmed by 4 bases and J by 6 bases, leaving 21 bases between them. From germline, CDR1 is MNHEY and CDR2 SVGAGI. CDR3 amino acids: CASSSPGRGGQDGYTF. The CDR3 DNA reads TGTGCCAGCAGTTCCCCCGGAAGGGGGGGTCAAGATGGCTACACCTTC.

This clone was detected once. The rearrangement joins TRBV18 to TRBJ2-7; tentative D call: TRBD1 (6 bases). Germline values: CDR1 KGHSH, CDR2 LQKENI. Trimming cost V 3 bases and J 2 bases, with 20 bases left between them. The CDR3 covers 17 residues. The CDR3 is CASSPWRWAGDPYEQYF. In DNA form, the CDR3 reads TGTGCCAGCTCACCTTGGAGATGGGCAGGGGACCCCTACGAGCAGTACTTC. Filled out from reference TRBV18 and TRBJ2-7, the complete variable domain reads NAGVMQNPRHLVRRRGQEARLRCSPMKGHSHVYWYRQLPEEGLKFMVYLQKENIIDESGMPKERFSAEFPKEGPSILRIQQVVRGDSAAYFCASSPWRWAGDPYEQYFGPGTRLTVT.

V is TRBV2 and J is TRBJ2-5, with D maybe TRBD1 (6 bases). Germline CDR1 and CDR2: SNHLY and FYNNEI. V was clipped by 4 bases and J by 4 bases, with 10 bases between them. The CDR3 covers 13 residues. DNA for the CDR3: TGTGCCAGCAGTGCTACAGGGACAGAGACCCAGTACTTC. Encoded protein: CASSATGTETQYF.

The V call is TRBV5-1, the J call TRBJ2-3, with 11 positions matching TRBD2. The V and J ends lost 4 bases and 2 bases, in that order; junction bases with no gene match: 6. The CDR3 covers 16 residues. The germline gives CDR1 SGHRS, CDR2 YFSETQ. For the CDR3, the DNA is TGCGCCAGCAGCCCAATAGCGGGGGGGCTCACAGATACGCAGTATTTT. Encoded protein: CASSPIAGGLTDTQYF.

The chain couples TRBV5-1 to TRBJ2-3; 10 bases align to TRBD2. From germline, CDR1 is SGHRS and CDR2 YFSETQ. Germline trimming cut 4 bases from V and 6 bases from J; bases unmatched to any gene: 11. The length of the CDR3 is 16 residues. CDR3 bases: TGCGCCAGCAGCCAGAAAGCGGGGGGGCTGACGGATACGCAGTATTTT. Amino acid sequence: CASSQKAGGLTDTQYF.

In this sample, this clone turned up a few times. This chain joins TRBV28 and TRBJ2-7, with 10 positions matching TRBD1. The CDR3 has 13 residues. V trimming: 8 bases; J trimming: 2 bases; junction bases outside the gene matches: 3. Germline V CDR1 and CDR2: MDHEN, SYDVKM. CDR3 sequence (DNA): TGTGCCAGCTTGGGACAGGGGCCCTACGAGCAGTACTTC. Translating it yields CASLGQGPYEQYF.

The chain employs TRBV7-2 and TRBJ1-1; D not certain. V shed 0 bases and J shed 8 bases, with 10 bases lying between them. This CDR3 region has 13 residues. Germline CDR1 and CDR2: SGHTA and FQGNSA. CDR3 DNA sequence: TGTGCCAGCAGCTTAGCCCGGGATGGGGAAGCTTTCTTT. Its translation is CASSLARDGEAFF.

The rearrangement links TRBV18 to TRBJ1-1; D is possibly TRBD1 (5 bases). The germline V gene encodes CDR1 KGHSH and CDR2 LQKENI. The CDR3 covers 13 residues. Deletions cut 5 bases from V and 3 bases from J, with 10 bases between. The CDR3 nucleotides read TGTGCCAGCTCAAAGCGGGACGACACTGAAGCTTTCTTT. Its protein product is CASSKRDDTEAFF.

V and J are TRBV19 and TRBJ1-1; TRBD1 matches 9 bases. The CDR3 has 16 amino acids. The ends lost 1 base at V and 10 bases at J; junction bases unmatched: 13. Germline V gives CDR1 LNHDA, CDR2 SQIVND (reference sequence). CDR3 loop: CASSIVVGILDRGAFF. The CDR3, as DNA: TGTGCCAGTAGTATAGTAGTCGGAATATTGGACAGGGGAGCTTTCTTT. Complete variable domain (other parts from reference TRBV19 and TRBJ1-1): DGGITQSPKYLFRKEGQNVTLSCEQNLNHDAMYWYRQDPGQGLRLIYYSQIVNDFQKGDIAEGYSVSREKKESFPLTVTSAQKNPTAFYLCASSIVVGILDRGAFFGQGTRLTVV.

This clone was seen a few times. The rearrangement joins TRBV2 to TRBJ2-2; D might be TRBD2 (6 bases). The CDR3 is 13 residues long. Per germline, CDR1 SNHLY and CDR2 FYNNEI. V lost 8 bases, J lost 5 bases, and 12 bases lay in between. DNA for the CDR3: TGTGCCAGCTGGGCGGGACGGACCGGGGAGCTGTTTTTT. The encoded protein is CASWAGRTGELFF.

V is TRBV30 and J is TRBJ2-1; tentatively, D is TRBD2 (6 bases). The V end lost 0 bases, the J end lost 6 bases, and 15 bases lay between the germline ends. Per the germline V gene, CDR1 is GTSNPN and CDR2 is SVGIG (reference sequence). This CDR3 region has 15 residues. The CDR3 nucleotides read TGTGCCTGGAGTGTCGGACTCACACTAGCCAATGAGCAGTTCTTC. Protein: CAWSVGLTLANEQFF.

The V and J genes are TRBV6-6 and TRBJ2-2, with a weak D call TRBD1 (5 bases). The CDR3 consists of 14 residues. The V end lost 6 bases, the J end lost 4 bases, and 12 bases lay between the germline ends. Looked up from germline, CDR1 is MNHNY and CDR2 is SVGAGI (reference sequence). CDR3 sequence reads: CASSPPDTTGELFF. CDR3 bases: TGTGCCAGCAGCCCCCCGGACACCACCGGGGAGCTGTTTTTT.

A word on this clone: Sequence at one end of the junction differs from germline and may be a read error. CDR3 in amino acids: CATSMGQGLTEAFF. DNA for the CDR3: TGTGCCACCAGTATGGGACAGGGACTCACTGAAGCTTTCTTT. This chain links TRBV2 with TRBJ1-1, with TRBD1 identical over 9 bases. Per the germline V gene, CDR1 is SNHLY and CDR2 is FYNNEI. The CDR3 spans 14 residues.

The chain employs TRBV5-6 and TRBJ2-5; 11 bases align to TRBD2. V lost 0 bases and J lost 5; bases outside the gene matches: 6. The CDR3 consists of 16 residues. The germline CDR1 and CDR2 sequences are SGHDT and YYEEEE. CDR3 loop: CASSLASGGSVETQYF. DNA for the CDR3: TGTGCCAGCAGCTTGGCTAGCGGGGGGTCGGTGGAGACCCAGTACTTC. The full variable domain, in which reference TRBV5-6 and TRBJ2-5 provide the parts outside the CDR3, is DAGVTQSPTHLIKTRGQQVTLRCSPKSGHDTVSWYQQALGQGPQFIFQYYEEEERQRGNFPDRFSGHQFPNYSSELNVNALLLGDSALYLCASSLASGGSVETQYFGPGTRLLVL.

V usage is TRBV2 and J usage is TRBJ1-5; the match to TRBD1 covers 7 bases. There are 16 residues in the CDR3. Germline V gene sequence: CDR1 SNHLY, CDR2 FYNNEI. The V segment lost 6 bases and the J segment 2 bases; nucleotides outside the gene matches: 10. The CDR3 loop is CASRNRRQGGNQPQHF. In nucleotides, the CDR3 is TGTGCCAGCAGAAACCGTCGACAGGGTGGCAATCAGCCCCAGCATTTT.

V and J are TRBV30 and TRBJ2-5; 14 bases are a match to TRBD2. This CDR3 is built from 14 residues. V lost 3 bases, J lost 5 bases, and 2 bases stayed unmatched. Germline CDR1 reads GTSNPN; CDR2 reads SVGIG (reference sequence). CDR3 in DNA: TGTGCCTGGAGCGGACTAGCGGGGGGTGAGACCCAGTACTTC. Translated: CAWSGLAGGETQYF.

CDR3 DNA: TGTGCCAGCAGTAAGGGACTAGCGGGAGGTTCTGAGCAGTTCTTC. It specifies CASSKGLAGGSEQFF. The V and J genes are TRBV2 and TRBJ2-1; 15 bases align to TRBD2. The CDR3 contains 15 residues. CDR1 SNHLY and CDR2 FYNNEI come from the germline V gene. Trimming removed 5 bases from V and 9 bases from J; junction bases left unmatched: 5.

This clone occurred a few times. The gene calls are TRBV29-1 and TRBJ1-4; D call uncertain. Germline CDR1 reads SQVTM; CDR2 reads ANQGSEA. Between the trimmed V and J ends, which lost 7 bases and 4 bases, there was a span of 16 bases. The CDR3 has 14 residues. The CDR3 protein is CSGLVAGVNEKLFF. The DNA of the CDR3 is TGCAGCGGCCTGGTGGCAGGCGTTAATGAAAAACTGTTTTTT.

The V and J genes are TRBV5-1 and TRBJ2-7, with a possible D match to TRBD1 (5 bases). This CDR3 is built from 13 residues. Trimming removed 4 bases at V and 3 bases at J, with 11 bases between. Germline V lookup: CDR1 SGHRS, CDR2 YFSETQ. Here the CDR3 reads CASSMDIYYEQYF. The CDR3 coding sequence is TGCGCCAGCAGCATGGACATTTACTACGAGCAGTACTTC.

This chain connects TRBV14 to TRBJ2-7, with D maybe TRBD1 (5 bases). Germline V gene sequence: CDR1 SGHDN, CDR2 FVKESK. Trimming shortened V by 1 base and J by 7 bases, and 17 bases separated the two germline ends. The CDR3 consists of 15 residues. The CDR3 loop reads CASSQVRGTPWEQYF. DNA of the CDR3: TGTGCCAGCAGCCAAGTTAGGGGCACCCCATGGGAGCAGTACTTC.

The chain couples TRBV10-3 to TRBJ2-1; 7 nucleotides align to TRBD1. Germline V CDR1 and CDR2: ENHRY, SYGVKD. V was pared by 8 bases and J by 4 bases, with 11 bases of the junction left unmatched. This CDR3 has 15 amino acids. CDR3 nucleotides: TGTGCCATCGGCCTTTGGGACAGCCTATACAATGAGCAGTTCTTC. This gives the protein CAIGLWDSLYNEQFF.

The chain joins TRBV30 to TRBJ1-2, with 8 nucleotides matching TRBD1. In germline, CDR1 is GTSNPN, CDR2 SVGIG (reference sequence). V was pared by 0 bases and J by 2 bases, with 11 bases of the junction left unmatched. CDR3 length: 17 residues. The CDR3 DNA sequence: TGTGCCTGGAGTGTACTAAGGTCAGGGGGCAAAAACTATGGCTACACCTTC. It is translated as CAWSVLRSGGKNYGYTF.

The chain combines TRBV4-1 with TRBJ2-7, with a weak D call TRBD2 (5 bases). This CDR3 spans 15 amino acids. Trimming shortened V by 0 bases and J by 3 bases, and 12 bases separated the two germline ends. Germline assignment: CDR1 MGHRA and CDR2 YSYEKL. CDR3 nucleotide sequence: TGCGCCAGCAGCCAAGATACGTGGGAGTACTACGAGCAGTACTTC. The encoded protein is CASSQDTWEYYEQYF.